Here is one T cell receptor (beta chain) with its context. The data stem from a study of blood T cell repertoires in COVID-19. Study-wide context: Sites in the United States, Italy and Spain provided acute and convalescent COVID-19 samples.

CDR1 and CDR2 (germline): SGDLS, YYNGEE. Losses at the gene ends were 1 base for V and 6 bases for J; bases not matched to a gene: 1. This CDR3 spans 14 amino acids. Original handling: It was from reference gene primer amplification that nucleated cell counts were estimated. Measured with immunoSEQ multiplex PCR; TCRdb has only the in-frame clones, and not every one. From that table come the V and J calls and clone size; the DNA was used to work out D and trimming. The sample has about 170,000 clones; over 70% are singletons. Those who participated ranged in age from 18 to 89 years and resided in about 24 US areas.

The origin of this receptor is a woman in her forties or fifties in a cohort exposed to, infected with or recovered from COVID-19 (not recorded which). This chain uses TRBV9 with TRBJ1-6; the match to TRBD1 covers 7 bases. Sequenced sample: PBMCs or T cells enriched from blood (not recorded which). The CDR3 spells CASSVNRGNSPLHF. The CDR3 region has the DNA TGTGCCAGCAGCGTAAACAGGGGTAATTCACCCCTCCACTTT.